The entry below gives a single T cell receptor (beta chain) sequence along with its context. The antigen is not known. PCR employed 60 Vbeta and 13 Jbeta primers. Using immunoSEQ multiplex PCR, the repertoire was profiled, and TCRdb retains in-frame clones only, with some absent. The sample carries nearly 110,000 clones, roughly 74% recorded once. This CDR3 is built from 12 residues. V dropped 2 bases and J dropped 6 bases, with 8 bases sitting between them. CDR1 and CDR2 from the germline V gene are PRHDT and FYEKMQ (reference sequence). The sample comes from a study of cytomegalovirus exposure and HLA in healthy donors. Overall study findings and caveats: Indistinguishable V segments, including TRBV6-2 and TRBV6-3, were excluded.

The TCR was taken from a man between 40 and 49 years old in good health and CMV-seronegative. V usage is TRBV13 and J usage is TRBJ2-7; no clear D. The sequenced material came from PBMCs. CDR3 region: CASSLLGGEQYF. In DNA form, the CDR3 reads TGTGCCAGCAGCTTACTAGGCGGCGAGCAGTACTTC. The whole variable domain, remainder taken from reference TRBV13 and TRBJ2-7, is AAGVIQSPRHLIKEKRETATLKCYPIPRHDTVYWYQQGPGQDPQFLISFYEKMQSDKGSIPDRFSAQQFSDYHSELNMSSLELGDSALYFCASSLLGGEQYFGPGTRLTVT.